This T cell receptor beta chain was identified in a study of blood T cell repertoires in COVID-19. As processed by the authors: From reference gene primer amplification, estimates of nucleated cell counts were derived. TCRdb's copy holds only in-frame clones and misses some; the assay was immunoSEQ multiplex PCR. From that table come the V and J calls and clone size; the DNA was used to work out D and trimming. The table lists just over 650,000 clones, 90% of them singletons. The sequencing sample was made of peripheral blood. This sequence was found in a woman under 30 with acute or convalescent COVID-19.

The CDR3 here is CASSPQGGEKLFF. CDR3 DNA: TGCGCCAGCAGCCCACAGGGTGGAGAAAAACTGTTTTTT. The gene calls are TRBV4-1 and TRBJ1-4; D may be TRBD1 (6 bases). The CDR3 contains 13 residues. CDR1 is MGHRA and CDR2 is YSYEKL in the germline V gene. V lost 4 bases to trimming and J lost 8 bases, with 11 bases between them.